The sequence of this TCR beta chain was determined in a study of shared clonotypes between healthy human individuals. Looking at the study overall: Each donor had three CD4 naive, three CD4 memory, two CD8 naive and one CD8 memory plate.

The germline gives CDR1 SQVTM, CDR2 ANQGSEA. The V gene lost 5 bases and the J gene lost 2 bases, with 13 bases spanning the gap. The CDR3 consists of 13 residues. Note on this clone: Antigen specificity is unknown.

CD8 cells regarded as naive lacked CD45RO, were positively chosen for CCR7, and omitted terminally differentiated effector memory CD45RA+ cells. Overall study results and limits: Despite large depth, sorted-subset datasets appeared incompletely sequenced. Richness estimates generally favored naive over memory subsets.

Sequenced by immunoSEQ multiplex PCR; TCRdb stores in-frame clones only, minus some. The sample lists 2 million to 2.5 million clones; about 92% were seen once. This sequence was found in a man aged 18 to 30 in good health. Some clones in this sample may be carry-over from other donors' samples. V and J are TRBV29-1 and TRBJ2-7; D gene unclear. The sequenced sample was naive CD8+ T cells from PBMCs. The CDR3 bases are TGCAGCGTTAAGTACGGGCTAGCCTACGAGCAGTACTTC. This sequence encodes CSVKYGLAYEQYF.